This T cell receptor beta chain was recorded in a study of early T cells in non-severe SARS-CoV-2 infection (TCRdb year 2021). Concerning the study at large: TCR sequencing used bulk RNA from unsorted whole blood, so alpha and beta chains could not be paired. Paper-wide results and their limitations: VDJdb matching was skewed toward anti-spike CD8 responses and likely underestimated virus-specific expansions, missing private and CD4 specificities.

The library was made by 5' RACE. TCRdb records NextSeq 500 as the sequencer. Unique molecular identifiers were attached to individual cDNA molecules in the TCR library protocol so that sequencing error and PCR bias could be corrected. Both TCR alpha and beta chains were sequenced, and tight co-correlation was observed between alpha and beta sequence abundances in each sample. Per the source publication's procedure: Decombinator V4 was used to perform V gene, J gene and CDR3 annotation of TCR sequences. Expanded TCRs were defined as changing significantly between any two time points under a Poisson model with p below 0.0001. TCR abundances were normalised to the total number of TCRs sequenced per sample and were expressed as counts per million. MAIT TCRs were defined by TRAV1-2 paired with TRAJ12, TRAJ20 or TRAJ33, and iNKT TCRs by TRAV10 paired with TRAJ18. A search of VDJdb, accessed on 1 November 2021, was run for TCRs annotated to CMV, EBV and SARS-CoV-2, with TCRs annotated for multiple antigens excluded. TCRdb passed the public sequencing reads through fastp at Q25 and MiXCR, retaining productive beta sequences. Merged by CDR3 protein, the rows form single entries marked with the most common genes and DNA. The V and J calls and clone size are TCRdb's, not the authors'. The sample has under 85,000 distinct CDR3 sequences on record, about 13% of them singletons. The ten largest make up 4.5% to 6.5% of the sample.

There are 14 amino acids in the CDR3, from cysteine to phenylalanine inclusive. Just CDR3 DNA is preserved here, 42 bases in frame from base 1. At the junction V is shortened by 10 bases and J by 5 bases, with 17 bases in between. As for this clonotype: Its antigen is unknown. Per-nucleotide qualities are absent, and no much larger clonotype sits a single base away.

This was a case-control study nested in a cohort of healthcare workers in London, UK, who had nasopharyngeal swab PCR tests and blood samples taken every week. Healthcare workers were recruited during the week of the UK lockdown, between 23 and 31 March 2020, and followed weekly for up to about 16 weeks. The sequence derives from an adult who was a healthcare worker with PCR-confirmed SARS-CoV-2 infection or an uninfected control (not recorded which). The specimen was whole blood. The rearranged segments are TRBV12-3 or TRBV12-4 and TRBJ2-2; the D call is possibly TRBD1 or TRBD2, each sharing 5 bases. The CDR3 region reads CATHWGSWTGELFF. The nucleotide sequence reads TGTGCCACCCATTGGGGGAGCTGGACCGGGGAGCTGTTTTTT.